The 22 T cell receptor beta chains below come from one sample, sequenced in a study of T-cell memory formation after mild COVID-19. TCRdb re-called the 5' RACE reads with MiXCR, one entry per CDR3 protein. The table includes nearly 110,000 distinct CDR3 sequences, 9.5% to 15% detected once. Material: PBMCs or a T cell subset sorted from them (not recorded which). The receptors stem from an adult woman who had mild COVID-19 (a few samples of this study predate the infection). Cell type and time point are not known.

The chain combines TRBV24-1 with TRBJ2-3; 7 nucleotides align to TRBD1. This CDR3 is built from 13 residues. Losses at the gene ends were 10 bases for V and 1 base for J; bases not matched to a gene: 4. Per germline, CDR1 KGHDR and CDR2 SFDVKD. The CDR3 reads CATRQGGTDTQYF. The CDR3 DNA sequence: TGTGCCACGAGACAGGGTGGCACAGATACGCAGTATTTT.

This clonotype was seen only a few times. The chain recombines TRBV6-4 with TRBJ2-1; 8 nucleotides agree with TRBD2. With V trimmed by 2 bases and J by 8 bases, 8 bases remained unmatched. Germline V gene lookup returns CDR1 MRHNA and CDR2 SNTAGT. CDR3 length equals 15 residues. The CDR3 here is CASSDPLAGLDEQFF. The DNA of the CDR3 is TGTGCCAGCAGTGACCCCCTAGCGGGTCTAGATGAGCAGTTCTTC.

This clonotype has only a few counts. This sequence joins TRBV12-3 or TRBV12-4 and TRBJ2-7; the D gene is possibly TRBD2 (6 bases). The CDR3 contains 12 residues. V dropped 5 bases and J dropped 4 bases, with 9 bases sitting between them. The CDR3 is CASSPGTYEQYF. Here the CDR3 DNA reads TGTGCCAGCAGTCCCGGGACTTACGAGCAGTACTTC.

This clonotype was counted between two and nine times. The chain combines TRBV19 with TRBJ1-1; TRBD1 is a possible D gene (5 bases). This CDR3 is built from 13 residues. V shed 7 bases and J shed 6 bases, with 15 bases lying between them. Germline loops: CDR1 LNHDA, CDR2 SQIVND (reference sequence). The CDR3 spells CASTLGVGPEAFF. In DNA form, the CDR3 reads TGTGCCAGTACCTTAGGAGTGGGGCCTGAAGCTTTCTTT.

This clonotype was seen once. This chain links TRBV9 with TRBJ1-1; D gene uncertain. Germline V lookup: CDR1 SGDLS, CDR2 YYNGEE. The CDR3 length is 13 residues. Trimming took 4 bases from V and 1 from J, leaving 8 bases between them. The CDR3 loop is CASSPDGNTEAFF. The CDR3 coding sequence is TGTGCCAGCAGCCCAGACGGGAACACTGAAGCTTTCTTT.

The V call is TRBV5-5, the J call TRBJ2-7, with a tentative D call TRBD1 (5 bases). The CDR3 is made up of 14 amino acids. Germline V lookup: CDR1 SGHKS, CDR2 YYEKEE (reference sequence). V was shortened by 4 bases and J by 3 bases, with 14 bases between the two germline ends. This CDR3 is CASSPGLQDYEQYF. The CDR3 DNA sequence: TGTGCCAGCAGCCCCGGGCTACAGGACTACGAGCAGTACTTC.

The V gene is TRBV4-1, the J gene TRBJ1-2, with D maybe TRBD1 (6 bases). Trimming shortened V by 1 base and J by 3 bases, and 12 bases separated the two germline ends. The germline CDR1 and CDR2 sequences are MGHRA and YSYEKL. This CDR3 comprises 15 residues. The CDR3 sequence is CASSQASTGYYGYTF. The CDR3 nucleotides read TGCGCCAGCAGCCAAGCCAGCACAGGGTACTATGGCTACACCTTC.

This clonotype occurred a few times. The chain carries TRBV5-1 and TRBJ2-7; 8 nucleotides align to TRBD1. Germline trimming cut 3 bases from V and 2 bases from J; bases unmatched to any gene: 4. The CDR3 is 14 amino acids. CDR1 and CDR2 from the germline V gene are SGHRS and YFSETQ. CDR3 region: CASSWGTGTYEQYF. The CDR3 DNA follows: TGCGCCAGCAGCTGGGGGACAGGAACCTACGAGCAGTACTTC. The full variable domain, with the rest looked up from reference TRBV5-1 and TRBJ2-7, is KAGVTQTPRYLIKTRGQQVTLSCSPISGHRSVSWYQQTPGQGLQFLFEYFSETQRNKGNFPGRFSGRQFSNSRSEMNVSTLELGDSALYLCASSWGTGTYEQYFGPGTRLTVT.

This clonotype occurred a few times. This chain uses TRBV4-1 with TRBJ2-4; 13 nucleotides line up with TRBD2. Per the germline V gene, CDR1 is MGHRA and CDR2 is YSYEKL. V shed 2 bases and J 6 bases; nucleotides not matched to a gene: 22. CDR3 length: 22 amino acids. The CDR3 DNA is TGCGCCAGCAGCCAACTTCCCTTTACTTCGGGACTAGCGGGGACCCCCGGAAACATTCAGTACTTC. Residues: CASSQLPFTSGLAGTPGNIQYF.

This clonotype was seen only a few times. The chain has TRBV4-3 and TRBJ2-2; a weak D match, TRBD1 (6 bases). V lost 0 bases and J 0 bases, leaving 11 bases between the germline ends. The germline V gene encodes CDR1 LGHNA and CDR2 YSLEER. The CDR3 sequence is 17 residues long. The CDR3 reads CASSQEPSGANTGELFF. The CDR3 region has the DNA TGCGCCAGCAGCCAAGAGCCCTCAGGGGCGAACACCGGGGAGCTGTTTTTT.

Points on this clonotype: The junction departs from the called germline gene at one end, perhaps through a read error. This chain uses TRBV19 with TRBJ2-5; 11 bases line up with TRBD2. This CDR3 has 13 residues. Germline V lookup: CDR1 LNHDA, CDR2 SQIVND (reference sequence). CDR3 nucleotide sequence: TGTGCCAGTAGTGCGGGACTAGCGGAGACCAAATGCTTC. This sequence encodes CASSAGLAETKCF.

The J gene is TRBJ2-7, the V gene TRBV24-1, with a tentative D call TRBD1 (6 bases). The CDR3 loop spans 13 amino acids. Between the trimmed V and J ends, which lost 3 bases and 5 bases, there was a span of 10 bases. Germline V gene data show CDR1 as KGHDR and CDR2 as SFDVKD. The CDR3 here is CATSDTNRDEQYF. In nucleotides, the CDR3 is TGTGCCACCAGTGATACCAACAGGGACGAGCAGTACTTC.

There are a few counts of this clonotype. The V and J genes are TRBV6-2 or TRBV6-3 and TRBJ2-7; D perhaps matches TRBD1 (6 bases). Germline-derived CDR1 and CDR2 are MNHEY and SVGEGT. The CDR3 is 14 amino acids. With 7 bases removed from V and 0 bases from J, the gap between germline ends came to 13 bases. The CDR3 loop reads CASTEGDNSYEQYF. The DNA of the CDR3 is TGTGCCAGCACCGAAGGGGACAACTCCTACGAGCAGTACTTC.

This clonotype was recorded many times. This chain connects TRBV10-3 to TRBJ2-7; 7 nucleotides line up with TRBD1. CDR1 is ENHRY, CDR2 SYGVKD, per germline. This CDR3 contains 14 residues. V lost 4 bases to trimming and J lost 3 bases; unmatched junction nucleotides: 6. The CDR3 coding sequence is TGTGCCATCAGTGGATCGGGACAGCGCTACGAGCAGTACTTC. Translation gives CAISGSGQRYEQYF.

Ten or more counts support this clonotype. The chain combines TRBV3-1 with TRBJ2-3; D gene unclear. The CDR3 length is 15 residues. CDR1 is LGHDT and CDR2 is YNNKEL in the germline V gene (reference sequence). Trimming cost V 5 bases and J 6 bases, with 18 bases left between them. This CDR3 is CASSFAANFGDTQYF. DNA for the CDR3: TGTGCCAGCAGCTTCGCGGCCAACTTTGGGGATACGCAGTATTTT.

This clonotype came up a few times. The V and J genes are TRBV19 and TRBJ2-1; TRBD2 aligns across 14 bases. Germline lookup yields CDR1 LNHDA and CDR2 SQIVND (reference sequence). The junction had 3 bases not matched to a gene; V was cut back by 5 bases and J by 6 bases. The CDR3 runs 15 residues. CDR3 residues: CASSVGLAGGNEQFF. The CDR3 DNA follows: TGTGCCAGTAGTGTTGGACTAGCGGGAGGCAATGAGCAGTTCTTC. Filled out from reference TRBV19 and TRBJ2-1, the complete variable domain reads DGGITQSPKYLFRKEGQNVTLSCEQNLNHDAMYWYRQDPGQGLRLIYYSQIVNDFQKGDIAEGYSVSREKKESFPLTVTSAQKNPTAFYLCASSVGLAGGNEQFFGPGTRLTVL.

This clonotype has a handful of counts. The chain joins TRBV18 to TRBJ2-1, with a weak D call TRBD2 (5 bases). This CDR3 has 14 residues. The germline gives CDR1 KGHSH, CDR2 LQKENI. V lost 0 bases, J lost 8 bases, and 11 bases lay in between. DNA for the CDR3: TGTGCCAGCTCACCACCTTATGGGGAGCATGAGCAGTTCTTC. Its translation is CASSPPYGEHEQFF.

The V call is TRBV5-6, the J call TRBJ2-2; the D gene is possibly TRBD2 (6 bases). From germline, CDR1 is SGHDT and CDR2 YYEEEE. The germline V and J ends were trimmed by 4 bases and 0 bases, with 10 bases remaining between them. The CDR3 loop spans 15 amino acids. The CDR3 reads CASSRGNTNTGELFF. CDR3 in DNA: TGTGCCAGCAGCCGCGGGAACACGAACACCGGGGAGCTGTTTTTT.

This clonotype was observed at least ten times. The chain recombines TRBV7-2 with TRBJ2-7; D call uncertain. The CDR3 has 11 amino acids. V gave up 6 bases and J gave up 7 bases, with 10 bases separating them. CDR1 SGHTA and CDR2 FQGNSA come from the germline V gene. The CDR3 bases are TGTGCCAGCAGTCTGGTGGGTGAGCAGTACTTC. Translated: CASSLVGEQYF. Complete variable domain (other parts from reference TRBV7-2 and TRBJ2-7): GAGVSQSPSNKVTEKGKDVELRCDPISGHTALYWYRQSLGQGLEFLIYFQGNSAPDKSGLPSDRFSAERTGGSVSTLTIQRTQQEDSAVYLCASSLVGEQYFGPGTRLTVT.

This clonotype was seen more than once but under ten times. This chain connects TRBV4-1 to TRBJ2-1; weak D call: TRBD2 (6 bases). Germline V gene sequence: CDR1 MGHRA, CDR2 YSYEKL. The CDR3 spans 14 residues. Trimming removed 3 bases at V and 2 bases at J, with 8 bases between. CDR3 nucleotides: TGCGCCAGCAGCCATGGCGGGGCCTACAATGAGCAGTTCTTC. Translation gives CASSHGGAYNEQFF.

This clonotype was detected many times. The chain employs TRBV5-1 and TRBJ2-7; D unresolved. Per the germline V gene, CDR1 is SGHRS and CDR2 is YFSETQ. This CDR3 is 14 amino acids long. V lost 4 bases, J lost 3 bases, and 14 bases lay in between. CDR3 nucleotide sequence: TGCGCCAGCAGCGAGTCAACAGCTAGCTACGAGCAGTACTTC. Translating it yields CASSESTASYEQYF.

The J gene is TRBJ2-7, the V gene TRBV15, with 10 bases aligning to TRBD1. CDR1 LNHNV and CDR2 YYDKDF come from the germline V gene (reference sequence). The length of the CDR3 is 15 residues. Trimming took 1 base from V and 0 from J; bases not matched to a gene: 0. The CDR3 loop is CATSRGTGGSYEQYF. The CDR3 region has the DNA TGTGCCACCAGCAGAGGGACAGGGGGCTCCTACGAGCAGTACTTC.